This TCR beta chain was recorded in a study of blood T cell repertoires in COVID-19. Study overall: Researchers got acute and convalescent COVID-19 samples from the United States, Italy and Spain. Sources were T cells, B-cell-depleted T cells, or PBMCs; the material itself was cDNA or gDNA.

The germline CDR1 and CDR2 sequences are SGHRS and YFSETQ. This CDR3 contains 12 residues. The V and J ends lost 10 bases and 5 bases respectively, with 15 bases between them. Methods used by the authors: Estimation of nucleated cell counts was performed using reference gene primer amplification. The table came from immunoSEQ multiplex PCR; TCRdb's copy has only in-frame clones and leaves some out. Clone size and the V and J calls come from that table; the DNA yielded D and trimming. This sample has around 130,000 clones, with roughly four fifths found just once. The chain links TRBV5-1 to TRBJ2-5; a possible D gene is TRBD1 (5 bases). The clonotype was recovered from a human donor in a cohort sampled during active COVID-19. The sequenced sample consisted of peripheral blood. CDR3 residues: CASRSGAETQYF. DNA for the CDR3: TGCGCCTCCCGGTCTGGGGCCGAGACCCAGTACTTC.